Listed below are T cell receptor beta chains from one sample, sequenced in a study of T cell responses to AZD1222 COVID-19 vaccine. Profiling relied on immunoSEQ multiplex PCR, and the TCRdb table lists in-frame clones only, not all of them. Of 100,000 to 150,000 clones in the sample, about nine tenths were seen once. Specimen: peripheral blood, collected on day 0 of AZD1222 vaccination. The source of these receptors is an adult in good health. The CDR3 runs from the conserved cysteine through the conserved F or W. A D gene is named only where the DNA matches it firmly. Expanded clones are given a class, and other clones once, few, many or no size at all.

.	TRBV7-8	TRBJ1-5	.	TGTGCCAGCAGCCTGACGGGGGGGTTTGGCAATCAGCCCCAGCATTTT	CASSLTGGFGNQPQHF
.	TRBV27	TRBJ1-5	TRBD1	TGTGCCAGCGGCATTACGAGGACAGGTGCCCTCTGGCAGCCCCAGCATTTT	CASGITRTGALWQPQHF
.	TRBV6-6	TRBJ1-2	TRBD1	TGTGCCAGCAGTTCCAGTCGGGACAGGCTAGACTGCTTC	CASSSSRDRLDCF
.	TRBV19	TRBJ1-4	.	TGTGCCAGTAGCTTCCGACCGCGCGAACTGTTTTTT	CASSFRPRELFF
.	TRBV7-3	TRBJ2-3	.	TGTGCCAGCAGCCTCGGACTACTGAGCACAGATACGCAGTATTTT	CASSLGLLSTDTQYF
.	TRBV11-1	TRBJ2-2	.	TGTGCCAGCAGCCGACAGGAGGTCTTCTCCGGGGAGCTGTTTTTT	CASSRQEVFSGELFF
.	TRBV11-2	TRBJ2-7	TRBD1	TGTGCCAGCAGCTTTATGGACAGGGACAACGAGCAGTACTTC	CASSFMDRDNEQYF
.	TRBV28	TRBJ2-7	.	TGTGCCAGCAGTTTACGGTTCTACGAGCAGTACTTC	CASSLRFYEQYF
.	TRBV12-3/TRBV12-4	TRBJ2-7	.	TGTGCCAGCAGCGAGGTGGGCTACGAGCAGTACTTC	CASSEVGYEQYF
.	TRBV19	TRBJ2-4	.	TGTGCCAGTAGTACCGGGGGGCTCGGCAAAAACATTCAGTACTTC	CASSTGGLGKNIQYF
.	TRBV5-8	TRBJ1-3	.	TGTGCCAGCAGCTCCCGAGGAAACACCATATATTTT	CASSSRGNTIYF
.	TRBV7-9	TRBJ2-1	TRBD1	TGTGCCAGCAGCTTAGTAATCGGGACAGGGGATGAGCAGTTCTTC	CASSLVIGTGDEQFF
.	TRBV18	TRBJ1-3	.	TGTGCCAGCCAAGAGGCCCTTCTCGACTCTGGAAACACCATATATTTT	CASQEALLDSGNTIYF
.	TRBV19	TRBJ2-3	TRBD2	TGTGCCAGTAGTATGTCTAGCGGGGGACCTCACGTAAACACAGATACGCAGTATTTT	CASSMSSGGPHVNTDTQYF
.	TRBV5-1	TRBJ2-1	.	TGCGCCAGCAGCACCCAGGGAGGTTACAATGAGCAGTTCTTC	CASSTQGGYNEQFF
.	TRBV19	TRBJ1-5	TRBD1	TGTGCCAGTAGTATTCAGGGGGCTAGCAATCAGCCCCAGCATTTT	CASSIQGASNQPQHF
.	TRBV27	TRBJ2-2	.	TGTGCCAGCACCGAACAGGGCTGGGAGCTGTTTTTT	CASTEQGWELFF
once	TRBV11-2	TRBJ1-3	.	TGTGCCAGCAGACTAACGGGAGGGAGCTCTGGAAACACCATATATTTT	CASRLTGGSSGNTIYF
once	TRBV4-3	TRBJ2-1	.	TGCGCCAGCAGCCAAGATTTGGCACTACCAGAGCAGTTCTTC	CASSQDLALPEQFF
.	TRBV7-8	TRBJ1-5	.	TGTGCCAGCAGCCAATACCGCCATAGCAATCAGCCCCAGCATTTT	CASSQYRHSNQPQHF
.	TRBV5-1	TRBJ1-5	.	TGCGCCAGCAGCTTAGCGGGACACCTTAATCAGCCCCAGCATTTT	CASSLAGHLNQPQHF
.	TRBV27	TRBJ2-7	.	TGTGCCAGCAGTTTAGCGGGGCCTACCCACGAGCAGTACTTC	CASSLAGPTHEQYF
.	TRBV7-9	TRBJ1-5	.	TGTGCCGACAACGCCCATAGCAATCAGCCCCAGCATTTT	CADNAHSNQPQHF
.	TRBV7-8	TRBJ1-2	.	TGTGCCAGCAGAGACATCGCCGGTCGGGGAGGCTACACCTTC	CASRDIAGRGGYTF
.	TRBV6-2/TRBV6-3	TRBJ1-2	.	TGTGCCAGCAGCCCAAGGCGAGGCTATGGCTACACCTTC	CASSPRRGYGYTF
.	TRBV5-1	TRBJ1-3	.	TGCGCCAGCAGCCAGGAGCGACCGGGACGCCGTGGAAACACCATATATTTT	CASSQERPGRRGNTIYF
.	TRBV5-1	TRBJ2-2	.	TGCGCCAGCAGCCCCGACCCCGGGGAGCTGTTTTTT	CASSPDPGELFF
.	TRBV9	TRBJ2-5	TRBD1	TGTGCCAGCAGCGAGAGGGACAGGGAAGAGACCCAGTACTTC	CASSERDREETQYF
.	TRBV5-4	TRBJ1-2	TRBD1	TGTGCCAGCGCGACAGGGGGCAACTATGGCTACACCTTC	CASATGGNYGYTF
.	TRBV3-1/TRBV3-2	TRBJ1-2	.	TGTGCCAGCAGCCAAGGGGGCGGTTTACCCTATGGCTACACCTTC	CASSQGGGLPYGYTF
once	TRBV7-9	TRBJ1-2	.	TGTGCCAGCAGCCCACGGACAGCGCCCAACTATGGCTACACCTTC	CASSPRTAPNYGYTF
once	TRBV24-1	TRBJ1-2	.	TGTGCCACCAGTGATACGGGGGATCGGGGCTACACCTTC	CATSDTGDRGYTF
.	TRBV10-3	TRBJ2-7	TRBD2	TGTGCCATCAGTTCTAGCGGGGGACTGTTCGGAGAGCAGTACTTC	CAISSSGGLFGEQYF
once	TRBV5-6	TRBJ1-6	TRBD1	TGTGCCAGCAGCTTAAACAGGGGGGATTCACCCCTCCACTTT	CASSLNRGDSPLHF
medium-sized	TRBV28	TRBJ2-1	.	TGTGCCAGCAGTTTAGGGGGTGAGCAGTTCTTC	CASSLGGEQFF
.	TRBV5-4	TRBJ1-3	.	TGTGCCAGCAGACCTGACGGAATCTCTGGAAACACCATATATTTT	CASRPDGISGNTIYF
few	TRBV5-1	TRBJ1-3	.	TGCGCCAGCAGCTTGGAGTGGTTTACGGTGTCAGGTGAGGGAAACACCATATATTTT	CASSLEWFTVSGEGNTIYF
once	TRBV29-1	TRBJ2-1	.	TGCAGCGTTGGCAGTCGTGATTACAATGAGCAGTTCTTC	CSVGSRDYNEQFF
once	TRBV6-5	TRBJ1-6	.	TGTGCCAGCAGTTACTGGCAGAGAACCTCACCCCTCCACTTT	CASSYWQRTSPLHF
.	TRBV6-5	TRBJ2-3	TRBD2	TGTGCCAGCAGACCGAGCGGGGGGCAAGATACGCAGTATTTT	CASRPSGGQDTQYF
.	TRBV6-5	TRBJ2-2	.	TGTGCCACCCCCCGGGTGTGGGCGGGGACCGGGGAGCTGTTTTTT	CATPRVWAGTGELFF
.	TRBV7-9	TRBJ1-5	.	TGTGCCAGCAGCTTAGGGGCAGGCAATCAGCCCCAGCATTTT	CASSLGAGNQPQHF
.	TRBV10-2	TRBJ2-1	TRBD2	TGCGCCAGCAGTCGTAGCGGGGGTCACAATGAGCAGTTCTTC	CASSRSGGHNEQFF
.	TRBV5-6	TRBJ1-2	.	TGTGCCAGCAGCTTGGCCGGGGTACACTCGAGCACCTTC	CASSLAGVHSSTF
.	TRBV5-1	TRBJ1-4	TRBD1	TGCGCCAGCAGCTCGTCACAGGGGGCGATAGAAAAACTGTTTTTT	CASSSSQGAIEKLFF
few	TRBV5-5	TRBJ1-2	.	TGTGCCAGCAGCTTCCAGGCTAACTATGGCTACACCTTC	CASSFQANYGYTF
.	TRBV7-9	TRBJ2-1	TRBD2	TGTGCCAGCAGCTTACCCTCTAGCGGGGTGGGCAATGAGCAGTTCTTC	CASSLPSSGVGNEQFF
.	TRBV25-1	TRBJ1-2	.	TGTGCCAGCAGTGAACCTTTCCCCGGGGTGGGCTACACCTTC	CASSEPFPGVGYTF
once	TRBV12-3/TRBV12-4	TRBJ2-7	.	TGTGCCAGCAGCCCAGGGGATTACGAGCAGTACTTC	CASSPGDYEQYF
.	TRBV2	TRBJ2-7	.	TGTGCCAGCAGTGTCCTGAAGACCTACTACGAGCAGTACTTC	CASSVLKTYYEQYF